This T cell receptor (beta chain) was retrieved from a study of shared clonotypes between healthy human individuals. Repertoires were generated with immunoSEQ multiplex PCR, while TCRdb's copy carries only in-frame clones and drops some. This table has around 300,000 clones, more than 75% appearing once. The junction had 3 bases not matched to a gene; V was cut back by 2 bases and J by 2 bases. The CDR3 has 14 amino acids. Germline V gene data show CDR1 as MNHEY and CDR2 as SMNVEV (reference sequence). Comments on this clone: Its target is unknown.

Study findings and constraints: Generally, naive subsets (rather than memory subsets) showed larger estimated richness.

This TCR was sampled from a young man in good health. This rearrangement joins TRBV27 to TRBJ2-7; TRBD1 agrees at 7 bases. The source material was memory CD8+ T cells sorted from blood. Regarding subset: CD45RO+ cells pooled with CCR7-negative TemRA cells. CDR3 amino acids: CASSLDRATYEQYF. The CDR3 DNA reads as TGTGCCAGCAGTTTAGACAGGGCCACCTACGAGCAGTACTTC.